One and the same sample provided the 23 T cell receptor beta chains below, sequenced in a study of T cell changes during pregnancy in multiple sclerosis. Produced via immunoSEQ multiplex PCR; TCRdb's table is partial and in-frame only. Found here are 50,000 to 65,000 clones, roughly 90% of them singletons; the top ten hold under 2%. This specimen consisted of peripheral blood, obtained after pregnancy. The receptors stem from a female donor with multiple sclerosis, enrolled in a pregnancy study.

The gene calls are TRBV18 and TRBJ2-5, with TRBD1 matching over 9 bases. V was pared by 3 bases and J by 5 bases, with 7 bases of the junction left unmatched. The CDR3 spans 15 residues. The germline V gene encodes CDR1 KGHSH and CDR2 LQKENI. The CDR3 is CASSPKDRGSETQYF. The CDR3 DNA follows: TGTGCCAGCTCACCTAAGGACAGGGGCAGTGAGACCCAGTACTTC. Full variable domain (remainder filled in from reference TRBV18 and TRBJ2-5): NAGVMQNPRHLVRRRGQEARLRCSPMKGHSHVYWYRQLPEEGLKFMVYLQKENIIDESGMPKERFSAEFPKEGPSILRIQQVVRGDSAAYFCASSPKDRGSETQYFGPGTRLLVL.

V usage is TRBV30 and J usage is TRBJ1-6; no reliable D call. Germline V gene data show CDR1 as GTSNPN and CDR2 as SVGIG (reference sequence). Trimming removed 0 bases from V and 10 bases from J, with 10 bases in between. There are 13 residues in the CDR3. As DNA, the CDR3 is TGTGCCTGGAGTGTCGGGTTGCGATCACCCCTCCACTTT. It encodes CAWSVGLRSPLHF.

V gene TRBV7-3 combines with J gene TRBJ2-1, with 13 nucleotides matching TRBD2. Germline values: CDR1 SGHTA, CDR2 FQGTGA. The CDR3 covers 15 residues. Trimming took 5 bases from V and 8 from J; bases not matched to a gene: 6. CDR3 DNA: TGTGCCAGCAGCCCCGGACTAGCGGGGGTGGATGAGCAGTTCTTC. Protein: CASSPGLAGVDEQFF. Drawing the rest from reference TRBV7-3 and TRBJ2-1, the complete variable domain is GAGVSQTPSNKVTEKGKYVELRCDPISGHTALYWYRQSLGQGPEFLIYFQGTGAADDSGLPNDRFFAVRPEGSVSTLKIQRTERGDSAVYLCASSPGLAGVDEQFFGPGTRLTVL.

This clone was counted once. The gene calls are TRBV9 and TRBJ1-3; D remains unclear. Trimming removed 5 bases from V and 2 bases from J, with 11 bases in between. This CDR3 spans 14 amino acids. Germline V gene sequence: CDR1 SGDLS, CDR2 YYNGEE. The CDR3 DNA sequence: TGTGCCAGCAGTGGCGCGGTGGCTGGAAACACCATATATTTT. It encodes CASSGAVAGNTIYF.

The CDR3, as DNA: TGCAGCGCCAGGCTGTTGAGTGAAGCTTTCTTT. Amino acid sequence: CSARLLSEAFF. The chain carries TRBV20-1 and TRBJ1-1, with D uncertain. The germline CDR1 and CDR2 sequences are DFQATT and SNEGSKA (reference sequence). This CDR3 is 11 amino acids long.

J is TRBJ1-2 and V is TRBV7-9; 11 bases agree with TRBD1. Trimming cost V 5 bases and J 6 bases; bases outside gene matches: 5. This CDR3 comprises 14 residues. From germline, CDR1 is SEHNR and CDR2 FQNEAQ (reference sequence). The CDR3 DNA reads TGTGCCAGCAGCCCGGACAGGGGGCTACATGGCTACACCTTC. It specifies CASSPDRGLHGYTF.

The chain couples TRBV27 to TRBJ2-1; D perhaps matches TRBD1 (6 bases). Trimming removed 3 bases at V and 0 bases at J, with 9 bases between. In germline, CDR1 is MNHEY, CDR2 SMNVEV (reference sequence). The CDR3 consists of 15 residues. The DNA for the CDR3 is TGTGCCAGCAGTTTCCAGGGGACCTCCTACAATGAGCAGTTCTTC. Translation: CASSFQGTSYNEQFF.

This chain uses TRBV7-2 with TRBJ2-1; 10 bases are shared with TRBD1. Germline V CDR1 and CDR2: SGHTA, FQGNSA. This CDR3 is 15 amino acids long. The V and J ends lost 5 bases and 2 bases, in that order; junction bases with no gene match: 3. CDR3: CASSLDRGTYNEQFF. The CDR3 DNA reads TGTGCCAGCAGCCTGGACAGGGGGACCTACAATGAGCAGTTCTTC.

The V gene is TRBV11-2, the J gene TRBJ2-7; perhaps TRBD2 as D (5 bases). Trimming stripped 1 base from V and 0 bases from J, with 7 bases between. The germline gives CDR1 SGHAT, CDR2 FQNNGV. The CDR3 is 14 amino acids. In nucleotides, the CDR3 is TGTGCCAGCAGCTTAGCGGGGATCTCCTACGAGCAGTACTTC. Translated: CASSLAGISYEQYF.

The V call is TRBV9, the J call TRBJ2-1; perhaps TRBD1 as D (5 bases). The germline gives CDR1 SGDLS, CDR2 YYNGEE. Deletions cut 2 bases from V and 11 bases from J, with 11 bases between. CDR3 length equals 12 residues. The CDR3 here is CASSVAGSKQFF. As DNA, the CDR3 is TGTGCCAGCAGCGTGGCAGGGTCCAAGCAGTTCTTC.

The CDR3 here is CASSQGTEKNTEAFF. The CDR3 region has the DNA TGCGCCAGCAGCCAAGGGACAGAAAAGAACACTGAAGCTTTCTTT. The chain recombines TRBV4-3 with TRBJ1-1; tentatively, D is TRBD1 (6 bases). The V gene lost 1 base and the J gene lost 1 base, with 10 bases spanning the gap. Germline values: CDR1 LGHNA, CDR2 YSLEER. There are 15 residues in the CDR3.

V and J are TRBV11-2 and TRBJ2-5; 10 bases are shared with TRBD2. From germline, CDR1 is SGHAT and CDR2 FQNNGV. CDR3 size: 18 residues. V lost 5 bases to trimming and J lost 4 bases; unmatched junction nucleotides: 16. The DNA for the CDR3 is TGTGCCAGCAGCCCCTCGGAGCCAGCGGGGGGGATTGGAGAGACCCAGTACTTC. Protein product: CASSPSEPAGGIGETQYF.

V is TRBV11-2 and J is TRBJ2-1; 9 nucleotides agree with TRBD2. Trimming at V came to 3 bases and at J to 7 bases, leaving 7 bases not matched to a gene. This CDR3 is built from 15 residues. In germline, CDR1 is SGHAT, CDR2 FQNNGV. CDR3 in DNA: TGTGCCAGCAGCTTGGGCGGGGGGGCGTATAATGAGCAGTTCTTC. Residues: CASSLGGGAYNEQFF.

The chain couples TRBV30 to TRBJ1-1, with a possible D match to TRBD1 (5 bases). The CDR3 is 14 amino acids. CDR1 is GTSNPN, CDR2 SVGIG, per germline (reference sequence). V shed 4 bases and J shed 1 base, with 13 bases lying between them. The CDR3 spells CAWTKGIGNTEAFF. In DNA form, the CDR3 reads TGTGCCTGGACCAAGGGGATCGGGAACACTGAAGCTTTCTTT.

This chain joins TRBV6-1 and TRBJ1-4; D gene ambiguous. CDR3 length: 15 amino acids. Trimming took off 1 base at V and 8 bases at J, with 14 bases between the two ends. Germline V gives CDR1 MNHNS, CDR2 SASEGT. The CDR3: CASSEVGGNREKLFF. The CDR3 DNA sequence: TGTGCCAGCAGTGAAGTAGGCGGGAATAGGGAAAAACTGTTTTTT.

V and J are TRBV11-3 and TRBJ2-7, with a weak D call TRBD2 (5 bases). The length of the CDR3 is 12 residues. V shed 2 bases and J shed 5 bases, with 7 bases lying between them. Germline values: CDR1 SGHNT, CDR2 YENEEA. This chain's CDR3 is CASSLTGDEQYF. The DNA for the CDR3 is TGTGCCAGCAGCTTAACCGGGGACGAGCAGTACTTC. Drawing the rest from reference TRBV11-3 and TRBJ2-7, the complete variable domain is EAGVVQSPRYKIIEKKQPVAFWCNPISGHNTLYWYLQNLGQGPELLIRYENEEAVDDSQLPKDRFSAERLKGVDSTLKIQPAELGDSAVYLCASSLTGDEQYFGPGTRLTVT.

The chain recombines TRBV18 with TRBJ1-3; tentatively, D is TRBD1 (6 bases). Trimming left V 6 bases short and J 4 bases short, with 10 bases between. The CDR3 runs to 13 residues. Germline CDR1 and CDR2: KGHSH and LQKENI. CDR3 sequence (DNA): TGTGCCAGCTCTCGGACAGAAGGAAACACCATATATTTT. Translation gives CASSRTEGNTIYF.

The rearrangement links TRBV6-9 to TRBJ2-7; possible D gene TRBD1, 6 bases. V shed 11 bases and J shed 0 bases, with 20 bases lying between them. CDR1 and CDR2 (germline): MNHGY, SVAAGI. The CDR3 has 15 amino acids. The CDR3 sequence is CALTSGTRCSYEQYF. As DNA, the CDR3 is TGTGCCCTCACATCGGGGACACGATGCTCCTACGAGCAGTACTTC.

V gene TRBV10-1 combines with J gene TRBJ2-5; a possible D gene is TRBD1 (5 bases). The CDR3 totals 15 residues. V lost 3 bases, J lost 5 bases, and 16 bases lay in between. Germline lookup yields CDR1 WNHNN and CDR2 SYGVQD (reference sequence). In DNA form, the CDR3 reads TGCGCCAGCAGTGAAGGTTGGCAGGGTGGGGAGACCCAGTACTTC. Translated, it gives CASSEGWQGGETQYF.

J is TRBJ1-1 and V is TRBV7-3, with D possibly TRBD1 on 6 matching bases. The CDR3 spans 14 residues. CDR1 SGHTA and CDR2 FQGTGA come from the germline V gene. V lost 5 bases and J 1 base, leaving 11 bases between the germline ends. Written as DNA, the CDR3 is TGTGCCAGCAGCCCGGGACACGCGAACACTGAAGCTTTCTTT. This encodes CASSPGHANTEAFF.

This clone was counted between two and nine times. The chain has TRBV6-1 and TRBJ1-1; TRBD1 agrees at 7 bases. The CDR3 is made up of 14 amino acids. The J segment lost 3 bases and the V segment lost 2 bases, leaving 3 bases of the junction unmatched. Germline values: CDR1 MNHNS, CDR2 SASEGT. CDR3 residues: CASSESGGDTEAFF. The CDR3 nucleotides read TGTGCCAGCAGTGAATCAGGGGGTGACACTGAAGCTTTCTTT.

The rearrangement links TRBV18 to TRBJ1-1, with TRBD1 matching 8 bases. V shed 6 bases, J shed 0 bases, and the junction held 9 bases outside the gene matches. There are 16 residues in the CDR3. The V gene's germline CDR1 is KGHSH and CDR2 LQKENI. The CDR3 region is CASSWTGIDMNTEAFF. In nucleotides, the CDR3 is TGTGCCAGCTCCTGGACAGGGATCGACATGAACACTGAAGCTTTCTTT.

This sequence joins TRBV15 and TRBJ1-2, with 7 bases aligning to TRBD1. Germline-derived CDR1 and CDR2 are LNHNV and YYDKDF (reference sequence). The CDR3 length is 14 residues. V was pared by 1 base and J by 5 bases, with 4 bases of the junction left unmatched. The chain's CDR3 is CATSRGDRAYGYTF. CDR3 nucleotides: TGTGCCACCAGCAGAGGAGACAGGGCTTATGGCTACACCTTC.